The clone carrying this T cell receptor beta chain is a singleton in its sample. Its target is unknown. This CDR3 region has 16 residues. V lost 1 base to trimming and J lost 4 bases; unmatched junction nucleotides: 6. CDR1 SGHTA and CDR2 FQGNSA come from the germline V gene. This sample was included in a study of CD8 T cells in Susac syndrome. Reverse transcription of roughly 0.45 to 1 ug RNA was performed with random hexamers. In TCRdb, the immunoSEQ multiplex PCR reads were re-called with MiXCR into one record per CDR3 protein. The sample holds some 300,000 distinct CDR3 sequences, around 91% seen once. Study-wide points: The study recognized that the number of individuals in its TCR sequencing and HLA analysis was relatively small.

CD8+ and CD4+ T cells from blood underwent TCR beta sequencing. The multiple sclerosis control group consisted of treatment-naive patients whose relapsing-remitting disease, which was either stable or active, fulfilled revised McDonald criteria. Purification of the CD8+ and CD4+ T cells relied on negative isolation, and TEMRA cells underwent FACS enrichment. The rearrangement uses TRBV7-2 and TRBJ2-3, with TRBD2 identical over 9 bases. The sample taken for sequencing was CD8+ T cells from PBMCs. The receptor's source is a human donor with multiple sclerosis. This CDR3 reads CASSLGVAGEADTQYF. DNA of the CDR3: TGTGCCAGCAGCTTAGGGGTAGCGGGGGAGGCAGATACGCAGTATTTT.